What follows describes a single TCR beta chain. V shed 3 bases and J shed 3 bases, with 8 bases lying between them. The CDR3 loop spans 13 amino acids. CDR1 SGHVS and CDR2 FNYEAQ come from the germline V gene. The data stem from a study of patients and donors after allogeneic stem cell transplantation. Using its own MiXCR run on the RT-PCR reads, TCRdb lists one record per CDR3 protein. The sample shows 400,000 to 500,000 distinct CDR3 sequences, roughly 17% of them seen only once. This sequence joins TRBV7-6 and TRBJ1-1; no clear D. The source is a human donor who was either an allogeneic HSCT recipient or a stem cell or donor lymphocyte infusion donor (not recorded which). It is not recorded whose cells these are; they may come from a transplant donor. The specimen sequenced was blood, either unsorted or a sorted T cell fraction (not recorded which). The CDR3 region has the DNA TGTGCCAGCAGCTTCAGGCAGTACACTGAAGCTTTCTTT. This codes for CASSFRQYTEAFF.